What follows are 16 T cell receptor beta chains derived from one specimen sequenced in a study of neoadjuvant anti-PD-1 for oral cavity cancer. Sequencing used immunoSEQ multiplex PCR; TCRdb keeps in-frame clones, though not all of them. The sample includes around 62,000 clones, more than 65% seen only once; the top ten take 2% to 3%. The material sequenced was PBMCs, taken before nivolumab (anti-PD-1) treatment. The receptors were gathered from a person aged 40 to 85 with oral cavity squamous cell carcinoma.

The rearrangement links TRBV27 to TRBJ2-5, with D possibly being TRBD2 (6 bases). The CDR3 covers 15 residues. V was trimmed by 2 bases and J by 5 bases, leaving 15 bases between them. The germline gives CDR1 MNHEY, CDR2 SMNVEV (reference sequence). The CDR3 is CASSLKAGMRETQYF. In DNA form, the CDR3 reads TGTGCCAGCAGTTTAAAGGCGGGGATGAGGGAGACCCAGTACTTC.

V and J are TRBV19 and TRBJ2-1; 11 bases align to TRBD2. This CDR3 comprises 16 residues. V trimming: 4 bases; J trimming: 7 bases; junction bases outside the gene matches: 9. Germline V gene lookup returns CDR1 LNHDA and CDR2 SQIVND (reference sequence). DNA of the CDR3: TGTGCCAGTAGTAAGGGGGGACTAGCGGTGATTAATGAGCAGTTCTTC. Translating gives CASSKGGLAVINEQFF.

This clone was detected only once. This chain joins TRBV27 and TRBJ1-2; 10 nucleotides match TRBD1. The CDR3 loop spans 14 amino acids. Unmatched junction bases numbered 8, after V lost 5 bases and J lost 8 bases. Germline V gene data show CDR1 as MNHEY and CDR2 as SMNVEV (reference sequence). CDR3: CASSNDRGLGGYTF. DNA of the CDR3: TGTGCCAGCAGTAACGACAGGGGGCTGGGGGGCTACACCTTC.

This clone was counted between two and nine times. J is TRBJ1-2 and V is TRBV7-3; D is undetermined. The CDR3 is 13 amino acids. Trimming left V 0 bases short and J 4 bases short, with 6 bases between. Germline lookup yields CDR1 SGHTA and CDR2 FQGTGA. Written as DNA, the CDR3 is TGTGCCAGCAGCTTAACGCACGGCTATGGCTACACCTTC. The encoded protein is CASSLTHGYGYTF.

The J gene is TRBJ2-3, the V gene TRBV7-2; D uncertain. Trimming cost V 1 base and J 4 bases, with 12 bases left between them. CDR3 length equals 15 residues. Per germline, CDR1 SGHTA and CDR2 FQGNSA. This CDR3 reads CASSLGVIQSDTQYF. The DNA of the CDR3 is TGTGCCAGCAGCTTAGGAGTGATCCAGTCAGATACGCAGTATTTT.

The rearrangement uses TRBV4-1 and TRBJ2-2, with D perhaps TRBD1 (5 bases). The ends were cut back, 0 bases at V and 6 bases at J, with 14 bases in the middle. CDR3 length equals 16 residues. Germline V gene data show CDR1 as MGHRA and CDR2 as YSYEKL. CDR3 bases: TGCGCCAGCAGCCAAGAGACAGTCGGGCTTCCCGGGGAGCTGTTTTTT. It is translated as CASSQETVGLPGELFF.

The chain employs TRBV28 and TRBJ1-2, with D tentatively TRBD1 (6 bases). This CDR3 is built from 18 residues. The V end lost 6 bases, the J end lost 2 bases, and 25 bases lay between the germline ends. Germline lookup yields CDR1 MDHEN and CDR2 SYDVKM. This chain's CDR3 is CASSLEGRGARANYGYTF. The CDR3 region has the DNA TGTGCCAGCAGCCTAGAGGGCAGGGGCGCGCGGGCCAACTATGGCTACACCTTC.

The rearrangement links TRBV6-6 to TRBJ1-5; D might be TRBD1 (5 bases). The length of the CDR3 is 14 residues. Looked up from germline, CDR1 is MNHNY and CDR2 is SVGAGI (reference sequence). Trimming took 5 bases from V and 2 from J, leaving 10 bases between them. The CDR3 is CASSQGFGNQPQHF. For the CDR3, the DNA is TGTGCCAGCAGTCAGGGTTTTGGCAATCAGCCCCAGCATTTT.

V is TRBV11-2 and J is TRBJ2-7; D remains unclear. The CDR3 extends over 12 amino acids. The V end lost 3 bases, the J end lost 4 bases, and 7 bases lay between the germline ends. Germline values: CDR1 SGHAT, CDR2 FQNNGV. This CDR3 reads CASSLGYYEQYF. The CDR3 bases are TGTGCCAGCAGCTTGGGGTATTACGAGCAGTACTTC.

The chain carries TRBV10-2 and TRBJ1-5, with D perhaps TRBD1 (6 bases). This CDR3 spans 14 amino acids. The V end lost 7 bases, the J end lost 4 bases, and 14 bases lay between the germline ends. Germline CDR1 reads WSHSY; CDR2 reads SAAADI. CDR3 protein: CASTPGQVNQPQHF. In DNA form, the CDR3 reads TGCGCCAGCACACCGGGACAAGTAAATCAGCCCCAGCATTTT.

This sequence joins TRBV10-3 and TRBJ2-1; 8 bases are a match to TRBD2. V trimming: 2 bases; J trimming: 3 bases; junction bases outside the gene matches: 12. This CDR3 region has 18 residues. The germline CDR1 and CDR2 sequences are ENHRY and SYGVKD. The CDR3 DNA reads TGTGCCATCAGTGAGGATAGCGGGGTCACGTTTTTCTACAATGAGCAGTTCTTC. It codes for CAISEDSGVTFFYNEQFF.

This clone was observed a few times. The chain has TRBV19 and TRBJ2-1; the match to TRBD2 covers 11 bases. J lost 8 bases, V lost 5 bases, and 14 bases had no gene match. The CDR3 runs to 17 residues. Germline V gene data show CDR1 as LNHDA and CDR2 as SQIVND (reference sequence). This chain's CDR3 is CASSPSLAGAGGDEQFF. CDR3 sequence (DNA): TGTGCCAGTAGTCCTTCACTAGCGGGAGCTGGAGGGGATGAGCAGTTCTTC.

The chain combines TRBV28 with TRBJ1-3, with D possibly TRBD1 on 5 matching bases. The CDR3 contains 16 residues. Trimming removed 5 bases at V and 0 bases at J, with 14 bases between. CDR1 is MDHEN, CDR2 SYDVKM, per germline. The CDR3 protein is CASSLGGAISGNTIYF. In DNA, the CDR3 is TGTGCCAGCAGTCTAGGAGGGGCCATCTCTGGAAACACCATATATTTT.

The rearrangement uses TRBV18 and TRBJ1-1; no clear D. The CDR3 is 13 residues long. From germline, CDR1 is KGHSH and CDR2 LQKENI. V was pared by 2 bases and J by 3 bases, with 7 bases between. CDR3 amino acids: CASSPIWDTEAFF. Here the CDR3 DNA reads TGTGCCAGCTCACCAATCTGGGACACTGAAGCTTTCTTT.

This clone appeared a few times. The chain carries TRBV6-6 and TRBJ1-2; no definite D call. The V gene's germline CDR1 is MNHNY and CDR2 SVGAGI (reference sequence). CDR3 length: 16 residues. The V gene lost 0 bases and the J gene lost 1 base, with 12 bases spanning the gap. CDR3 bases: TGTGCCAGCAGTTACTCGAGGCAGATAAATAACTATGGCTACACCTTC. It translates to CASSYSRQINNYGYTF.

V gene TRBV27 combines with J gene TRBJ2-1, with TRBD1 matching 9 bases. Germline trimming cut 2 bases from V and 7 bases from J; bases unmatched to any gene: 15. Germline V CDR1 and CDR2: MNHEY, SMNVEV (reference sequence). The CDR3 is 18 residues long. In nucleotides, the CDR3 is TGTGCCAGCAGTTTAGGGACAGGGCCAAACTTTAAACTAAATGAGCAGTTCTTC. Its translation is CASSLGTGPNFKLNEQFF.